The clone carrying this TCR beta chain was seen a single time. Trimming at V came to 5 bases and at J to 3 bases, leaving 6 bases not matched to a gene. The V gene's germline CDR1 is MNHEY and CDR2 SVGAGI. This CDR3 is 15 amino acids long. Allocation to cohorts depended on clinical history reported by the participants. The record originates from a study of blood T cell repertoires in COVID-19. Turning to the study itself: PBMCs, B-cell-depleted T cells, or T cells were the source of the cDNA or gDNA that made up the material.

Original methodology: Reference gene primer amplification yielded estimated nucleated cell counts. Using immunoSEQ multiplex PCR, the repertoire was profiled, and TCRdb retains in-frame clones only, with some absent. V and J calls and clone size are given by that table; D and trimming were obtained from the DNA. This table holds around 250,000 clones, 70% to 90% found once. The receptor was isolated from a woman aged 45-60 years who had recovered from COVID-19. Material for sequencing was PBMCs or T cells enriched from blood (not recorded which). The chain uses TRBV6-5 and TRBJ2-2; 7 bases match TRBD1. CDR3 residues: CASSPGTVDTGELFF. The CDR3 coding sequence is TGTGCCAGCAGTCCCGGGACAGTCGACACCGGGGAGCTGTTTTTT.